This T cell receptor beta chain was identified in a study of cytomegalovirus exposure and HLA in healthy donors. Study-level points and caveats: Under in vitro conditions, three CMV-associated chains were confirmed as specific for CMV antigens. Reported performance of the classifier showed diagnosis of cytomegalovirus status with high specificity and sensitivity. Whilst most TCR sequences proved rare, a subset of public TCRs occurred across many donors. First-cohort TCR clusters tended to co-occur in the 95 to 150 validation repertoires, a later analysis found.

As for this clone: Its antigen is undetermined.

TCRdb keeps only in-frame clones here, not all; method: immunoSEQ multiplex PCR. The repertoire includes about 200,000 clones, around 90% of them detected once, and about 2% sits in the top ten. CDR3 length: 12 residues. V was shortened by 8 bases and J by 3 bases, with 10 bases between the two germline ends. Germline V gene data show CDR1 as LNHDA and CDR2 as SQIVND (reference sequence). Sample: PBMCs. V is TRBV19 and J is TRBJ1-2, with D uncertain. The TCR was taken from a woman between 18 and 30 years old in good health and CMV-seropositive. Written as DNA, the CDR3 is TGTGCCAGTCACGGTTTTGACTATGGCTACACCTTC. Encoded protein: CASHGFDYGYTF.